Given below is one T cell receptor beta chain in context. There is no known antigen for this receptor. No clone much larger than this one lies a single base away; base qualities are absent. These data originate in a study of CD8+CD57+ T cells in acquired aplastic anemia (dated by TCRdb to the late 2010s). With respect to the entire study: On average, sorted CD4+ and CD8+ cells yielded 3.2 ug of extracted DNA, with a range of roughly 0.18 to 27.4 ug. CD8+CD57+ expansion was defined as frequency above the mean frequency observed in healthy subjects. Points the paper makes about the study in general: Patients and healthy controls showed no significant difference in CD8+ Simpson's diversity (P=0.060). About 28 CD8+ CDR3 sequences were found in both patients and controls but appeared to be highly expressed in patients and within the immunodominant clones of the patients.

Patients chosen for sequencing had shown expansion of CD8+CD57+ cells by flow cytometry. Every patient had severe acquired aplastic anemia, diagnosed using the International Study of Aplastic Anemia and Agranulocytosis and Camitta criteria. At the time blood was sampled, none of the patients had received any therapy. In this study, sorted CD4+ and CD8+ T cells from the blood of healthy subjects and of severe aplastic anemia patients had their TCR repertoires deep-sequenced. In the USA, patient enrollment took place under clinicaltrials.gov protocols 00001620, 01623167, 00001397, 00071045, 00081523 and 00961064. Ficoll-Paque density gradient centrifugation was used to isolate peripheral blood mononuclear cells. Before DNA extraction, CD4+ and CD8+ T cells were sorted with FACS or magnetic beads. Profiling of TCR beta VDJ combinations and CDR3 sequences used genomic DNA as the template. TCR repertoire sequencing was run on an Illumina HiSeq 2000. Regarding the original processing steps: Repertoires were assessed using TRBV/TRBJ rearrangement plots, CDR3 size and DJ length profiles, and Simpson's diversity index. Whichever DNA sequence was most abundant in the deep sequencing data was defined as the immunodominant clone. CDR3 amino acid sequences were checked for sharing across subjects and were also compared against the VDJdb database and published repertoires. Starting from the raw public reads, TCRdb applied fastp trimming at Q25, assembled clones with MiXCR and retained in-frame beta chains. One record per CDR3 amino acid sequence lists the most common genes and DNA. These V and J calls are TCRdb output, not the study's own analysis. The sample contains around 500,000 distinct CDR3 sequences, roughly a third of them found a single time. The ten largest make up 0.82% of the sample.

The CDR3 sequence holds 16 residues, the cysteine and phenylalanine included. The kept DNA is CDR3 alone, 48 bases in frame from the first base. The V end loses 4 bases and the J end loses 6 bases, and a stretch of 19 bases separates them. CDR1 and CDR2 (LNHDA, SQIVND) derive from the germline V gene (reference sequence). The sequence was obtained from a human donor with aplastic anemia. Sample: sorted CD4+, CD8+, or CD8+CD57+ T cells (not recorded which) from PBMCs. The chain uses TRBV19 and TRBJ1-5, with a weak D call of TRBD1 (5 bases match). The CDR3 region: CASSTPGTYSGQPQHF. Read as DNA, the sequence is TGTGCCAGTAGTACCCCGGGGACGTATTCAGGTCAGCCCCAGCATTTT.